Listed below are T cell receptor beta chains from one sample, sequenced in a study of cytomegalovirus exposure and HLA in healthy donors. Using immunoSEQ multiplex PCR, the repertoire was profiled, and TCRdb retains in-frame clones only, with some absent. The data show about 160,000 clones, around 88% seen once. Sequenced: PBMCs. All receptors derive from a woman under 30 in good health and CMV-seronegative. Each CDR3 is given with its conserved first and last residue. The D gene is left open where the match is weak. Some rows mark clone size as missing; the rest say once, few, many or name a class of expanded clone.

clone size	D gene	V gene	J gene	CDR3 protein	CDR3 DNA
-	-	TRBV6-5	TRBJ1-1	CASSLQENTEAFF	TGTGCCAGCAGTTTACAGGAGAACACTGAAGCTTTCTTT
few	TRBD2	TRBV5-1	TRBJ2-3	CASSLLAGDSTDTQYF	TGCGCCAGCAGCTTGTTAGCGGGGGATAGCACAGATACGCAGTATTTT
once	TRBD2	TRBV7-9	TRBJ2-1	CASSRLERGGVF	TGTGCCAGCAGCCGCCTCGAGCGGGGCGGGGTCTTC
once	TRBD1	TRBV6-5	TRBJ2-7	CASSRNDRGGYEQYF	TGTGCCAGCAGCCGGAACGACAGGGGGGGGTACGAGCAGTACTTC
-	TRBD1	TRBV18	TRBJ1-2	CASSQGQGFNYGYTF	TGTGCCAGCTCACAGGGACAGGGATTTAACTATGGCTACACCTTC
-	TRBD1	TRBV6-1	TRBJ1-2	CAGQGYLDGYTF	TGTGCCGGACAGGGTTATCTTGATGGCTACACCTTC
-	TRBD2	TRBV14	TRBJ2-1	CASSQYPGLAGDEQFF	TGTGCCAGCAGCCAGTACCCGGGACTAGCGGGAGATGAGCAGTTCTTC
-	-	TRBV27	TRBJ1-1	CASSLSRATEAFF	TGTGCCAGCAGTTTATCGAGGGCTACTGAAGCTTTCTTT
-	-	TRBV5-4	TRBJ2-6	CASSPPGTGANVLTF	TGTGCCAGCAGCCCCCCAGGGACTGGGGCCAACGTCCTGACTTTC
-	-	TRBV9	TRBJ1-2	CASSPSPAGINTF	TGTGCCAGCAGCCCCAGCCCGGCAGGGATCAACACCTTC
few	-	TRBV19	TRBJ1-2	CASSPNSDYGYTF	TGTGCCAGCTCCCCGAACTCCGACTATGGCTACACCTTC
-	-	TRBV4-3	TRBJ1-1	CASSQDPGDTEAFF	TGCGCCAGCAGCCAAGATCCGGGGGATACTGAAGCTTTCTTT
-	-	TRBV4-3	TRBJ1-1	CASSQDRRVQWGPGAFF	TGCGCCAGCAGCCAAGATCGTCGGGTACAGTGGGGGCCTGGAGCTTTCTTT
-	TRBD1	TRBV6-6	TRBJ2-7	CASSREGAAEQYF	TGTGCCAGCAGTCGCGAGGGGGCGGCCGAGCAGTACTTC
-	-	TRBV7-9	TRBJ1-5	CASSQGEGGKHF	TGTGCCAGCAGTCAGGGCGAGGGAGGGAAGCATTTT
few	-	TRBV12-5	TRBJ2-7	CASGSLSFGSYEQYF	TGTGCTAGTGGTTCGCTTAGTTTCGGTTCCTACGAGCAGTACTTC
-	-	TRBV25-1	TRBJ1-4	CASSESGKLFF	TGTGCCAGCAGTGAGAGTGGAAAACTGTTTTTT
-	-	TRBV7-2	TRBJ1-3	CASSVLGTGNTIYF	TGTGCCAGCAGCGTGCTCGGTACTGGAAACACCATATATTTT
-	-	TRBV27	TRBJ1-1	CASSSRGGGTEAFF	TGTGCCAGCAGTAGCAGGGGAGGGGGCACTGAAGCTTTCTTT
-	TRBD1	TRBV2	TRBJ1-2	CASSAEDRGYGYTF	TGTGCCAGCAGTGCCGAGGACAGGGGATATGGCTACACCTTC
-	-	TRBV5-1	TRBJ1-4	CASSLGTANEKLFF	TGCGCCAGCAGCTTAGGGACTGCGAATGAAAAACTGTTTTTT
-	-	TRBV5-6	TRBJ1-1	CASSLGASPEAFF	TGTGCCAGCAGCTTGGGGGCCTCGCCCGAAGCTTTCTTT
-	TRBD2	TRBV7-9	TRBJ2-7	CASSFGTSPTEQYF	TGTGCCAGCAGCTTCGGGACTAGCCCCACCGAGCAGTACTTC
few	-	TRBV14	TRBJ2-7	CASSQRTGEYEQYF	TGTGCCAGCAGCCAACGGACGGGGGAGTACGAGCAGTACTTC
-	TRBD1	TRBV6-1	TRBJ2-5	CASSENGQGGETQYF	TGTGCCAGCAGTGAAAACGGACAGGGTGGGGAGACCCAGTACTTC
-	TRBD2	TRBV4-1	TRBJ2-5	CASSPSGLAGGPEETQYF	TGCGCCAGCAGCCCTTCGGGACTAGCGGGGGGGCCGGAAGAGACCCAGTACTTC
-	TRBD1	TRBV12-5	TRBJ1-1	CASGLVSRGRTEAFF	TGTGCTAGTGGTTTGGTAAGCAGGGGGCGAACTGAAGCTTTCTTT
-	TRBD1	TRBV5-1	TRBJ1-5	CASSPGTGGTSNQPQHF	TGCGCCAGCAGCCCTGGGACAGGGGGCACGAGCAATCAGCCCCAGCATTTT
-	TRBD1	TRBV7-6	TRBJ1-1	CASSATTGAGTEAFF	TGTGCCAGCAGCGCAACGACAGGGGCGGGCACTGAAGCTTTCTTT
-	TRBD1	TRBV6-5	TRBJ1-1	CASSSGGLTVTEAFF	TGTGCCAGCAGCTCAGGGGGTCTTACGGTTACTGAAGCTTTCTTT
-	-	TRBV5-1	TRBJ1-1	CASNTDNTEAFF	TGCGCCAGCAACACAGATAACACTGAAGCTTTCTTT
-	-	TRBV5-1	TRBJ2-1	CASSLGLAYNEQFF	TGCGCCAGCAGCTTGGGATTAGCCTACAATGAGCAGTTCTTC
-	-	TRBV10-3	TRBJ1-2	CASRENHGYTF	TGTGCCTCGAGGGAGAACCATGGCTACACCTTC
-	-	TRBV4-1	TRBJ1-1	CASSQDWPGIRSEAFF	TGCGCCAGCAGCCAAGATTGGCCGGGAATTAGATCTGAAGCTTTCTTT
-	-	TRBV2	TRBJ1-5	CASSAGSNQPQHF	TGTGCCAGCAGTGCAGGGAGCAATCAGCCCCAGCATTTT
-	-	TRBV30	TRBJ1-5	CAWSVVMGGGNQPQHF	TGTGCCTGGAGTGTAGTAATGGGCGGGGGTAATCAGCCCCAGCATTTT
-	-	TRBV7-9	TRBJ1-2	CASSPSSTVLYGYTF	TGTGCCAGCAGCCCATCCTCTACCGTACTTTATGGCTACACCTTC
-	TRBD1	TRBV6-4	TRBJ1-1	CASSESKGAEAFF	TGTGCCAGCAGTGAGAGTAAGGGGGCAGAAGCTTTCTTT
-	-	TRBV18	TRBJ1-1	CASSRARDTEAFF	TGTGCCAGCTCACGGGCGAGGGACACTGAAGCTTTCTTT
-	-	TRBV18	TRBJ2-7	CASSPDLAYEQYF	TGTGCCAGCTCACCGGACTTGGCCTACGAGCAGTACTTC
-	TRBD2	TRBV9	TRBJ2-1	CASSGLSGSHNEQFF	TGTGCCAGCAGCGGGCTGAGCGGGAGCCACAATGAGCAGTTCTTC
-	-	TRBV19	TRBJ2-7	CASSIVGAGDREQYF	TGTGCCAGTAGTATCGTTGGGGCAGGGGATCGCGAGCAGTACTTC
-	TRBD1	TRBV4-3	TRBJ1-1	CASSQASYNRGEGTEAFF	TGCGCCAGCAGCCAGGCTTCGTATAACAGGGGGGAAGGCACTGAAGCTTTCTTT
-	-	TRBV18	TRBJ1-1	CASSPRGMNTEAFF	TGTGCCAGCTCCCCCAGGGGTATGAACACTGAAGCTTTCTTT
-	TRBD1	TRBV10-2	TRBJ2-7	CASTRQGSHEQYF	TGCGCCAGCACTCGACAGGGGAGCCACGAGCAGTACTTC
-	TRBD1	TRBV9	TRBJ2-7	CASSAEQGSPYEQYF	TGTGCCAGCAGCGCCGAACAGGGGAGCCCCTACGAGCAGTACTTC
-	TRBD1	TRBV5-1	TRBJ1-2	CASSLGGQATRGYTF	TGCGCCAGCAGCTTGGGGGGACAGGCTACTCGTGGCTACACCTTC
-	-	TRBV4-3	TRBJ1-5	CASSNRLGQPQHF	TGCGCCAGCAGCAACAGGTTAGGTCAGCCCCAGCATTTT
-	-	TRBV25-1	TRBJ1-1	CASSVTHRAEKAFF	TGTGCCAGCAGTGTAACTCACAGGGCAGAGAAAGCTTTCTTT
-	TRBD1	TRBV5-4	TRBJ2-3	CASSLDFGTGDLTDTQYF	TGTGCCAGCAGCTTGGATTTCGGGACAGGGGACCTGACAGATACGCAGTATTTT
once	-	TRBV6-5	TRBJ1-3	CATTSLRTASIYF	TGTGCCACCACTTCTCTGAGGACAGCATCCATATATTTT
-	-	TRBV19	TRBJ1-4	CASVEGGWRNEKLFF	TGTGCCTCAGTAGAGGGCGGGTGGCGAAATGAAAAACTGTTTTTT
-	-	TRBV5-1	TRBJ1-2	CASSSGRWTAPYGYTF	TGCGCCAGCAGCTCTGGTAGATGGACAGCCCCTTATGGCTACACCTTC
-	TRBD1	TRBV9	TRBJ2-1	CASSGRQGTGNEQFF	TGTGCCAGCAGCGGAAGACAGGGGACGGGAAATGAGCAGTTCTTC
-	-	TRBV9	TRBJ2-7	CASSQDWGQLTYEQYF	TGTGCCAGCAGCCAAGATTGGGGCCAGCTTACCTACGAGCAGTACTTC